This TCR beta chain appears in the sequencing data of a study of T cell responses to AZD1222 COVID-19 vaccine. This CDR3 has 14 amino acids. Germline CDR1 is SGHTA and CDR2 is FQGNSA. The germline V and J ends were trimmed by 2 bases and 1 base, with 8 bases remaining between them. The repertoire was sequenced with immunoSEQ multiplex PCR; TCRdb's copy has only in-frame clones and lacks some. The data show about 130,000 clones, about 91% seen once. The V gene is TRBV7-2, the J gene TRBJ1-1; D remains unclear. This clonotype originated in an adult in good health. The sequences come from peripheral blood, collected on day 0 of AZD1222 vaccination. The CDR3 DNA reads TGTGCCAGCAGCTTACAAGGAACGAACACTGAAGCTTTCTTT. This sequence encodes CASSLQGTNTEAFF.